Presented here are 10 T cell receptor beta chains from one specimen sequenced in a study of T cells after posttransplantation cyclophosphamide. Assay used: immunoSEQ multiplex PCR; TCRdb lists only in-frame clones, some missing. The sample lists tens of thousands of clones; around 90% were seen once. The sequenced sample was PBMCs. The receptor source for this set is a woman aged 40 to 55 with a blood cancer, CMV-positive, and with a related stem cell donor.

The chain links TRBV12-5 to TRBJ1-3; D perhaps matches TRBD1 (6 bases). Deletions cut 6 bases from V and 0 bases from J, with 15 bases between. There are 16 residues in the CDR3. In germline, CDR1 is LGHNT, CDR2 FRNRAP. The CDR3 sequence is CASGDWTASSGNTIYF. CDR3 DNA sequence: TGTGCTAGTGGCGATTGGACAGCTAGCTCTGGAAACACCATATATTTT.

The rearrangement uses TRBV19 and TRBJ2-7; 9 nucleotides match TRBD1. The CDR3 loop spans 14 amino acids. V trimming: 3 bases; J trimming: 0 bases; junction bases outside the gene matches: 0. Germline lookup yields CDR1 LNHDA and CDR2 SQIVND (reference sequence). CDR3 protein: CASSMTGGSYEQYF. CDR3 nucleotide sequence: TGTGCCAGTAGTATGACAGGGGGCTCCTACGAGCAGTACTTC.

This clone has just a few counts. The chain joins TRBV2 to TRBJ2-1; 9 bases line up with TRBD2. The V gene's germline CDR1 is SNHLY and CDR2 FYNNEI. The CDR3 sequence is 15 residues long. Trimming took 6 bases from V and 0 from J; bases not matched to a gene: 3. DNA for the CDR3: TGTGCCAGCAGAGCTAGCGGGGCCTCCTACAATGAGCAGTTCTTC. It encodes CASRASGASYNEQFF.

Here the CDR3 DNA reads TGTGCCAGCAGCCTCCGGGTTCAGATGGACTATGGCTACACCTTC. Translated: CASSLRVQMDYGYTF. The chain has TRBV4-2 and TRBJ1-2; D is unresolved. V was cut by 4 bases and J by 3 bases, with 15 bases left in between. From germline, CDR1 is LGHNA and CDR2 YNFKEQ. The CDR3 length is 15 residues.

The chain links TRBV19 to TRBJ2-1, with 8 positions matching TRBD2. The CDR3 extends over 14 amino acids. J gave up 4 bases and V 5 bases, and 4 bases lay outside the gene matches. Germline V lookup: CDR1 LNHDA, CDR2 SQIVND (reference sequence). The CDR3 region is CASSREGRYNEQFF. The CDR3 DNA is TGTGCCAGTAGTCGGGAGGGCCGTTACAATGAGCAGTTCTTC.

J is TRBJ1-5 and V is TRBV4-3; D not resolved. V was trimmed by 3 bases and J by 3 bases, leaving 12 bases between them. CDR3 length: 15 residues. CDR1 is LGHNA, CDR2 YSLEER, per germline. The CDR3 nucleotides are TGCGCCAGCAGCCAGACACCTGGTTCCAATCAGCCCCAGCATTTT. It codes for CASSQTPGSNQPQHF.

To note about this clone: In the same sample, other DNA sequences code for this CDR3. CDR3 residues: CASSQDQGSNQPQHF. In DNA, the CDR3 is TGCGCCAGCAGCCAAGATCAGGGGAGCAATCAGCCCCAGCATTTT. V and J are TRBV4-1 and TRBJ1-5, with a weak D call TRBD1 (6 bases). The length of the CDR3 is 15 residues. Trimming took 0 bases from V and 1 from J, leaving 7 bases between them. The germline gives CDR1 MGHRA, CDR2 YSYEKL.

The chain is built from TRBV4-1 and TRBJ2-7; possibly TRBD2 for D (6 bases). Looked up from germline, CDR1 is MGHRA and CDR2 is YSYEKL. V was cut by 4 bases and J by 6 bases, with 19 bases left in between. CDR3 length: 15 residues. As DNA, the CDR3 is TGCGCCAGCAGCCCGGGTTGGTCCGTGGGGGGCGAGCAGTACTTC. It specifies CASSPGWSVGGEQYF.

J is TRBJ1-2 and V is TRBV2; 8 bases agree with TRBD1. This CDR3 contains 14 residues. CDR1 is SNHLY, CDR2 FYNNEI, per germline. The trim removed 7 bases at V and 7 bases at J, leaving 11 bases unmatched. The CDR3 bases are TGTGCCAGCATGGCCCGGGACAGGTTGTTTGGCTACACCTTC. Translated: CASMARDRLFGYTF. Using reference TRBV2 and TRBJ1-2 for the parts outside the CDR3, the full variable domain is EPEVTQTPSHQVTQMGQEVILRCVPISNHLYFYWYRQILGQKVEFLVSFYNNEISEKSEIFDDQFSVERPDGSNFTLKIRSTKLEDSAMYFCASMARDRLFGYTFGSGTRLTVV.

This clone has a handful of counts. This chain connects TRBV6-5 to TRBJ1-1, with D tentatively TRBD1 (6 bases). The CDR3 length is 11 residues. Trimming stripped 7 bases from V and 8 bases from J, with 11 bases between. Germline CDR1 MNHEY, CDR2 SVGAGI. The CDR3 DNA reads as TGTGCCAGCACCAGTGGACAGGAAGCTTTCTTT. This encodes CASTSGQEAFF.